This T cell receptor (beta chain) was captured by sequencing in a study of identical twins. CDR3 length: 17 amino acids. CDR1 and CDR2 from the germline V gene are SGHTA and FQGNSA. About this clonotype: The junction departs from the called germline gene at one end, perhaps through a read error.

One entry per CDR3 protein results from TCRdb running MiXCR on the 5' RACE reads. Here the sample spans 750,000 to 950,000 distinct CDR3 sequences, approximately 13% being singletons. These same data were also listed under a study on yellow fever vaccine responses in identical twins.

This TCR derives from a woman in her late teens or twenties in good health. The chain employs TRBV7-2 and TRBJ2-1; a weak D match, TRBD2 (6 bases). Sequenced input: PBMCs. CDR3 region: CANSFPPGASSYNEQFF. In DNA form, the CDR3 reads TGTGCCAACAGCTTTCCACCGGGAGCGAGCTCCTACAATGAGCAGTTCTTC.